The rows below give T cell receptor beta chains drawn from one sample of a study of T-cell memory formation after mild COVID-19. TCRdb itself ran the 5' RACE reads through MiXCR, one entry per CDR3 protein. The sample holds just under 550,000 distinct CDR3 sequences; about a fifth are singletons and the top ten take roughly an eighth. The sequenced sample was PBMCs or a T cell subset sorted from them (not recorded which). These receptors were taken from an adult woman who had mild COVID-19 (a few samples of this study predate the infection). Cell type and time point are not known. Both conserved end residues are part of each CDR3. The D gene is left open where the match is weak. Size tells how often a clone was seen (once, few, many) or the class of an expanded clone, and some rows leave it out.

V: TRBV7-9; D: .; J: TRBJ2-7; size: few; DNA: TGTGCCAGCAGCTCAGCGCACAAGGGGAACTCCTACGAGCAGTACTTC; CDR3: CASSSAHKGNSYEQYF
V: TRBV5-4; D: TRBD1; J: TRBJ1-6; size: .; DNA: TGTGCCAGCAGCTGGATGGACAGGGATAATTCACCCCTCCACTTT; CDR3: CASSWMDRDNSPLHF
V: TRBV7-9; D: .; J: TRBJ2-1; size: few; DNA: TGTGCCAGCAGCTTAGAGGGACCCTCCTACAATGAGCAGTTCTTC; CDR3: CASSLEGPSYNEQFF
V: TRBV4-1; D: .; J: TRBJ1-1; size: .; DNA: TGCGCCAGCAGCCCTACCCAGGGGTTGGACACTGAAGCTTTCTTT; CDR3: CASSPTQGLDTEAFF
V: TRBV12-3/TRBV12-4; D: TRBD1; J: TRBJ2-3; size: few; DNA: TGTGCCAGCAGTAGCAGGGGGACCACAGATACGCAGTATTTT; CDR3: CASSSRGTTDTQYF
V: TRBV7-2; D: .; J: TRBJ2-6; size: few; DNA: TGTGCCAGCACCAAGACAGGAGCAGGCTCTGGGGCCAACGTCCTGACTTTC; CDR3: CASTKTGAGSGANVLTF
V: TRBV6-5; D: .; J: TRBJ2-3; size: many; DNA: TGTGCCAGCAGGATAGAGCGGTACACAGATACGCAGTATTTT; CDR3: CASRIERYTDTQYF
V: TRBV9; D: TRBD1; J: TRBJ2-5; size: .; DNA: TGTGCCAGCAGCACTCGTACCACAGGGGGCAGAGAGACCCAGTACTTC; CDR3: CASSTRTTGGRETQYF
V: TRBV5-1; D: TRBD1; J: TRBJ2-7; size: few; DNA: TGCGCCAGCAGCTTGGCCTTGACAGGGAGCTCCTACGAGCAGTACTTC; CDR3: CASSLALTGSSYEQYF
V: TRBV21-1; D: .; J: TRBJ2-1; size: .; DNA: TGTGCCAGCAGCATACCGCCGGACAGCATTTACAATGAGCAGTTCTTC; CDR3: CASSIPPDSIYNEQFF
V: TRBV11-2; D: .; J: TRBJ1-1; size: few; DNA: TGTGCCAGCAGCTTAGATTGGGGGGTAAACGCCATTAGGGGACCGAACACTGAAGCTTTCTTT; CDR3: CASSLDWGVNAIRGPNTEAFF
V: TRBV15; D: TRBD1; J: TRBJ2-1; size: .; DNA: TGTGCCACCACCAACCGGGACAGGGATTCGAATGAGCAGTTCTTC; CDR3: CATTNRDRDSNEQFF
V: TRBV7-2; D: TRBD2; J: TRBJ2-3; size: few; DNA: TGTGCCAGCAGCCCAGGGGTAGCGGGGGGGCCAAAGTATTTT; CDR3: CASSPGVAGGPKYF
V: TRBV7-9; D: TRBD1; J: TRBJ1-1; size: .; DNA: TGTGCCAGCAGCCTCATGACAGGGCAAAACACTGAAGCTTTCTTT; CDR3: CASSLMTGQNTEAFF
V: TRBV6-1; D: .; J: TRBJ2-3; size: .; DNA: TGTGCCAGCAGGTGGGGCGCAGAGACAGATACGCAGTATTTT; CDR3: CASRWGAETDTQYF
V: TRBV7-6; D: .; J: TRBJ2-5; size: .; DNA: TGTGCCAGCAGTCAGGCTGACCAAGAGACCCAGTACTTC; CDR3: CASSQADQETQYF
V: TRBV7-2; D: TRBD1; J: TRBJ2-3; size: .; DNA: TGTGCCAGCACCCTTAGTAGGACAGGGTTGAGTGATACGCAGTATTTT; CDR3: CASTLSRTGLSDTQYF
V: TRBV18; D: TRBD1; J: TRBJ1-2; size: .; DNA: TGTGCCAGCTCATACGACAGGGACTATGGCTACACCTTC; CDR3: CASSYDRDYGYTF
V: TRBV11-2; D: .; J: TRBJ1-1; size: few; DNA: TGTGCCAGCAGCCCAATGGGTTGGAACACTGAAGCTTTCTTT; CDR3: CASSPMGWNTEAFF
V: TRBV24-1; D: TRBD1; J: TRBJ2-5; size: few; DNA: TGTGCCACCCTCGAGGTTGGGGTGACAGGGAAGACCCAGTACTTC; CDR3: CATLEVGVTGKTQYF
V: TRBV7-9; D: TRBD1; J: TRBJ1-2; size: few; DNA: TGTGCCAGCAGCGGTGGGACAGGGACGAGCTATGGCTACACCTTC; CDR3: CASSGGTGTSYGYTF
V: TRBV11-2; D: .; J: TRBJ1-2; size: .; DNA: TGTGCCAGCAGCGCCTTAGACAGAAACTATGGCTACACCTTC; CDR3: CASSALDRNYGYTF
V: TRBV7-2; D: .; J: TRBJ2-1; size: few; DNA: TGTGCCAGCAGCTTAGAAGGACCCGGCTTCTTC; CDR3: CASSLEGPGFF
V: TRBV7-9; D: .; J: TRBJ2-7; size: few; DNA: TGTGCCAGCAGCACGGGGACAACGGGCTCCTACGAGCAGTACTTC; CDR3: CASSTGTTGSYEQYF
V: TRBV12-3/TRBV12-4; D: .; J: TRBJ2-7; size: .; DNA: TGTGCCAGCAGTTTTGAGGACTTTTACGAGCAGTACTTC; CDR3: CASSFEDFYEQYF
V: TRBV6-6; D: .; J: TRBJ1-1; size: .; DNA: TGTGCCAGCAGTTCCCAAGGGGGGGGACCGAACACTGAAGCTTTCTTT; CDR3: CASSSQGGGPNTEAFF
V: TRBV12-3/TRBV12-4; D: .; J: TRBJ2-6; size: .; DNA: TGTGCCAGCAGTTGGGATCGTTCTGGGGCCAACGTCCTGACTTTC; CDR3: CASSWDRSGANVLTF
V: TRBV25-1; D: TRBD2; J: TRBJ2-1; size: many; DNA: TGTGCCAGCAGAGCGGGAGAGCAGTTCTTC; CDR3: CASRAGEQFF
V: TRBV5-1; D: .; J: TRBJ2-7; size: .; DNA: TGCGCCAGCAAATTTGACCTAGGGGTAACCTACGAGCAGTACTTC; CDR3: CASKFDLGVTYEQYF
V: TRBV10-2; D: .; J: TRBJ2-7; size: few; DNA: TGCGCCAGCAGTGATAACGGGGGCCTCTACGAGCAGTACTTC; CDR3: CASSDNGGLYEQYF
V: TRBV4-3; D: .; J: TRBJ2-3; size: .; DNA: TGCGCCAGCAGCCACAGTGGAAGGCAGGGCCCAGATACGCAGTATTTT; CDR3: CASSHSGRQGPDTQYF
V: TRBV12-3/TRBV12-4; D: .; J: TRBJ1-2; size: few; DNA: TGTGCCAGCAGGCGGGACAACTATGGCTACACCTTC; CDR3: CASRRDNYGYTF
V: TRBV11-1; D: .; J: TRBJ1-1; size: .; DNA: TGTGCCAGCGCATTGGGACAAGTGAACACTGAAGCTTTCTTT; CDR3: CASALGQVNTEAFF
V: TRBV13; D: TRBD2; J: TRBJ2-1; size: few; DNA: TGTGCCAGCAGCTTAGAGGTGACTAGCGGGAGGGAAGTATCCTACAATGAGCAGTTCTTC; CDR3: CASSLEVTSGREVSYNEQFF
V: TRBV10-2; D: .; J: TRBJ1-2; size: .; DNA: TGCGCCAGCAGTGAGTCGACGGACGGCTGGAGCTACACCTTC; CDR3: CASSESTDGWSYTF
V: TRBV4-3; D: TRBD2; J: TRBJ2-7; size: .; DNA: TGCGCCAGCAGCCAAGTGCGACCAGCGGGGCCGGCCGAGCAGTACTTC; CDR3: CASSQVRPAGPAEQYF
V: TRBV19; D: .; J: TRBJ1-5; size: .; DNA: TGTGCCAGTAGTATCGGCAAGGGGCAGCCACAGCATTTT; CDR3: CASSIGKGQPQHF
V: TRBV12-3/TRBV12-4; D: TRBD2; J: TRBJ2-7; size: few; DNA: TGTGCCAGCAGTTCCCTAGCGGGAGGGCCTCGTAGAATGTTGGACGAGCAGTACTTC; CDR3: CASSSLAGGPRRMLDEQYF
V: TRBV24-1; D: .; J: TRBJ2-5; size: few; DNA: TGTGCCACCAGTGATCCTGACAGGCAAGAGACCCAGTACTTC; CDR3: CATSDPDRQETQYF
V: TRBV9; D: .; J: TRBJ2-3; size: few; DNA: TGTGCCAGCAGCGGACGGAACACAGATACGCAGTATTTT; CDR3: CASSGRNTDTQYF
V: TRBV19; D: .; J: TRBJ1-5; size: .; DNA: TGTGCCAGTAGTAACCCACAGGGTTTCGGCAATCAGCCCCAGCATTTT; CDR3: CASSNPQGFGNQPQHF
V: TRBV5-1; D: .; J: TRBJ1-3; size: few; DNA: TGCGCCAGCAGCTTGGAACGGAACTCTGGAAACACCATATATTTT; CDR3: CASSLERNSGNTIYF
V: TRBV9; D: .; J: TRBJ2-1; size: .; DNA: TGTGCCAGCAGCGTTTCTAGCGCAACCTTCAATGAGCAGTTCTTC; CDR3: CASSVSSATFNEQFF
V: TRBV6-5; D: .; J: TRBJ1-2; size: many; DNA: TGTGCCAGCAGTTACGGGGGAAACTATGGCTACACCTTC; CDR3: CASSYGGNYGYTF
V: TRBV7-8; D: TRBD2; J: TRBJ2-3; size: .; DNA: TGTGCCAGCAGCTTGGGTTCGGGGGGACTAGCGGGCACAGATACGCAGTATTTT; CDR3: CASSLGSGGLAGTDTQYF
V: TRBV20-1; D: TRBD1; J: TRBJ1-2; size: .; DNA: TGCAGTGCTAGAGAAGGCCGACAGGGTCGAGGCTACACCTTC; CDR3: CSAREGRQGRGYTF
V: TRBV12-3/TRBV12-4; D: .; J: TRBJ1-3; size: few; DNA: TGTGCCAGCAGTTCCGCGGAGTTGGACACCATATATTTT; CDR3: CASSSAELDTIYF
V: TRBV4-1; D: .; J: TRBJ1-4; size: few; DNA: TGCGCCAGCAGCCCCACGGCGATTAATGAAAAACTGTTTTTT; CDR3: CASSPTAINEKLFF
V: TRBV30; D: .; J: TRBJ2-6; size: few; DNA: TGTGCCTGGCGCTCCTCTGGGGCCAACGTCCTGACTTTC; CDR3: CAWRSSGANVLTF
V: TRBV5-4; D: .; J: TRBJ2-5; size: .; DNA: TGTGCCAGCAGCTTGGACGTGAAAGAGACCCAGTACTTC; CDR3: CASSLDVKETQYF